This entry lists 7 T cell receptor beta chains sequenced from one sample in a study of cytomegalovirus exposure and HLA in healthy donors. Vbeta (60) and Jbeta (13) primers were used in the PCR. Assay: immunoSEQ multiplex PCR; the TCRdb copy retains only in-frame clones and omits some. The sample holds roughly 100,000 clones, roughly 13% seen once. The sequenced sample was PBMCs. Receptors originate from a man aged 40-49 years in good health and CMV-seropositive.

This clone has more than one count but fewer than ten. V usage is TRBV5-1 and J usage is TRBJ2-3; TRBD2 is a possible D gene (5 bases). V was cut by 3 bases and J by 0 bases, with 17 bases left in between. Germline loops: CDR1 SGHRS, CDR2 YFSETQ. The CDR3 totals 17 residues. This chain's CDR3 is CASSSILETSSTDTQYF. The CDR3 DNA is TGCGCCAGCAGCTCGATACTAGAGACCTCTAGCACAGATACGCAGTATTTT.

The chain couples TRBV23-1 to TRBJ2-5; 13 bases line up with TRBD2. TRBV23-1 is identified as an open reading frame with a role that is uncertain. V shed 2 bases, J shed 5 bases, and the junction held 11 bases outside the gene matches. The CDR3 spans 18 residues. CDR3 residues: CASSQGTSGTSLGETQYF. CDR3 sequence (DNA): TGCGCCAGCAGTCAAGGGACTAGCGGGACGTCCTTAGGTGAGACCCAGTACTTC.

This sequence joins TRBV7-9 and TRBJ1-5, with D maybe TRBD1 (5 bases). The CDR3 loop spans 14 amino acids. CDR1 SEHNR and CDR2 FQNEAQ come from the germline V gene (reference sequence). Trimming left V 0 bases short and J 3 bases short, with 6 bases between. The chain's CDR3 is CASSLAGANQPQHF. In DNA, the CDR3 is TGTGCCAGCAGCTTAGCAGGGGCCAATCAGCCCCAGCATTTT.

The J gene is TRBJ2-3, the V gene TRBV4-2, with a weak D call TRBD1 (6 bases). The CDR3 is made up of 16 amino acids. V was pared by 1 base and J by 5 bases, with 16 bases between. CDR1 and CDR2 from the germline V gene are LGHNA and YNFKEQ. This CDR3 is CASSQAVQGDVDTQYF. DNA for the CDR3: TGTGCCAGCAGCCAAGCTGTACAGGGCGACGTAGATACGCAGTATTTT.

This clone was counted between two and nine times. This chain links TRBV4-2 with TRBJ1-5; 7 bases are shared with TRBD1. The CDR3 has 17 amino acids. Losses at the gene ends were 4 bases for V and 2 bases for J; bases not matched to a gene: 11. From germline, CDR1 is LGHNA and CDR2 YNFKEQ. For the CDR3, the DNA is TGTGCCAGCAGCCTAGCGGGGACAGCCTGGGGCAATCAGCCCCAGCATTTT. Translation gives CASSLAGTAWGNQPQHF.

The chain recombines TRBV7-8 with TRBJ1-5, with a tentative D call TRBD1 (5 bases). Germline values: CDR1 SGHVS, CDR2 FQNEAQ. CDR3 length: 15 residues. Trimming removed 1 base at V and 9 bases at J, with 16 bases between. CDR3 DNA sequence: TGTGCCAGCAGCTTAGTTGTTGGGGCTTCTGGGCCCCAGCATTTT. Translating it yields CASSLVVGASGPQHF.

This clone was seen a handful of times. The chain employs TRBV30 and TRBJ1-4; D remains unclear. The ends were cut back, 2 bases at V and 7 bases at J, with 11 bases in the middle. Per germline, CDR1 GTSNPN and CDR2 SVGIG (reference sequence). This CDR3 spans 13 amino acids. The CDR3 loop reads CAWSILSGEKLFF. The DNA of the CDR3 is TGTGCCTGGAGTATTCTGTCAGGTGAAAAACTGTTTTTT.